Given below is one T cell receptor beta chain in context. The target antigen is unknown. It was with 60 Vbeta and 13 Jbeta primers that the PCR ran. Produced via immunoSEQ multiplex PCR; TCRdb's table is partial and in-frame only. The sample carries approximately 150,000 clones, just under 75% recorded once. This sample is part of a study of cytomegalovirus exposure and HLA in healthy donors. Study results and limitations: The listing of fewer than 200 TCR beta chains classed them as cytomegalovirus-associated.

The sequenced sample consisted of PBMCs. The TCR was taken from a woman younger than 35 in good health and CMV-seronegative.

The chain's CDR3 is CASSHGETQYF. For the CDR3, the DNA is TGTGCCAGCAGCCACGGGGAGACCCAGTACTTC. The rearrangement uses TRBV6-5 and TRBJ2-5, with D uncertain. V lost 6 bases and J 5 bases, leaving 7 bases between the germline ends. The CDR3 runs 11 residues. Germline loops: CDR1 MNHEY, CDR2 SVGAGI.